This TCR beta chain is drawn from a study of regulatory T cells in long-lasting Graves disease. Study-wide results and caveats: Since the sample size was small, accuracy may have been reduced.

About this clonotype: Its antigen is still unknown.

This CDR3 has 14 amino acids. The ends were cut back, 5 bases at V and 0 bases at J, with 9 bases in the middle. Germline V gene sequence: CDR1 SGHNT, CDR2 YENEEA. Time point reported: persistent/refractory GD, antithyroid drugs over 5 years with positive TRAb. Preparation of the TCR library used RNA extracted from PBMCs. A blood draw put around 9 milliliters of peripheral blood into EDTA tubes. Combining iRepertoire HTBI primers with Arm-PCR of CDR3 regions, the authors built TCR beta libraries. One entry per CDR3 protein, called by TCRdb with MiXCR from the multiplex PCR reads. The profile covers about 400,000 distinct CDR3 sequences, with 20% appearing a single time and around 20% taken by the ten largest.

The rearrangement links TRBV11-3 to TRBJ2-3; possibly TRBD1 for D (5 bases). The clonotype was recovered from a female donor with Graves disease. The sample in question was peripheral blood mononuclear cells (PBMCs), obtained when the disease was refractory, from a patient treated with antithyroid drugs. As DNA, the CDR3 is TGTGCCAGCAGCCCAGGGTTTAGCACAGATACGCAGTATTTT. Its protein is CASSPGFSTDTQYF.